This T cell receptor gamma chain is drawn from a study of Vδ1+ human thymocytes. Sequences come from RNA converted to cDNA by reverse transcription. Multiplex PCR used pooled V-gene forward primers and a constant-region reverse primer to amplify CDR3s. TCRdb reprocessed the multiplex PCR reads using CATT. Among 6,500 to 10,000 gamma-chain clones listed, around three fifths were seen once. Points on this clone: Its antigen is currently unknown.

Study-level findings and limits: Highly polyclonal TRG and TRD repertoires with Gaussian CDR3 length distributions appeared in thymus.

V shed 0 bases, J shed 6 bases, and the junction held 7 bases outside the gene matches. The CDR3 totals 15 residues. The germline V gene has CDR1 VINAFY and CDR2 YDVSNSKD. The sequence was collected from a girl under two years old who had congenital heart surgery. This sequence joins TRGV5 and TRGJP2. The source material was Vdelta1+ gamma-delta thymocytes from the thymus. Sample subset: FACS-sorted CD3+ TCRalphabeta- TCRVdelta1+ TCRVdelta2- thymocytes. The CDR3 reads CATWDRRRGDWIKTF. The CDR3 DNA is TGTGCCACCTGGGACAGGCGGAGGGGTGATTGGATCAAGACGTTT.